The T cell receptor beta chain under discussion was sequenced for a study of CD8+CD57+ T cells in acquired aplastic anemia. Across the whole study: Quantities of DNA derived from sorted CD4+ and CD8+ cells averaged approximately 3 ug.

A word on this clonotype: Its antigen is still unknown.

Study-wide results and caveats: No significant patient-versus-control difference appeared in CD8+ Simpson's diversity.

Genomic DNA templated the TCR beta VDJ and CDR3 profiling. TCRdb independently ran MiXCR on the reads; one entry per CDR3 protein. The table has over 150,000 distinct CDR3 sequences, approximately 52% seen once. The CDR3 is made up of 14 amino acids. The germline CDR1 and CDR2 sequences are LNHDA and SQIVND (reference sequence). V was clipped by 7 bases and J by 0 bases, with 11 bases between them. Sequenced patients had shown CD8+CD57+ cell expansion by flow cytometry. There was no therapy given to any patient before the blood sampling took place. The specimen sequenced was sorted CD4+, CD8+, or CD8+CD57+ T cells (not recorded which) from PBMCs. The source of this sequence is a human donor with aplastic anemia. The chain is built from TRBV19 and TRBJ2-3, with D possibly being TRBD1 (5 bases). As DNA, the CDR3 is TGTGCCAGTACCGGCAGGGCCAGCACAGATACGCAGTATTTT. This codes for CASTGRASTDTQYF.